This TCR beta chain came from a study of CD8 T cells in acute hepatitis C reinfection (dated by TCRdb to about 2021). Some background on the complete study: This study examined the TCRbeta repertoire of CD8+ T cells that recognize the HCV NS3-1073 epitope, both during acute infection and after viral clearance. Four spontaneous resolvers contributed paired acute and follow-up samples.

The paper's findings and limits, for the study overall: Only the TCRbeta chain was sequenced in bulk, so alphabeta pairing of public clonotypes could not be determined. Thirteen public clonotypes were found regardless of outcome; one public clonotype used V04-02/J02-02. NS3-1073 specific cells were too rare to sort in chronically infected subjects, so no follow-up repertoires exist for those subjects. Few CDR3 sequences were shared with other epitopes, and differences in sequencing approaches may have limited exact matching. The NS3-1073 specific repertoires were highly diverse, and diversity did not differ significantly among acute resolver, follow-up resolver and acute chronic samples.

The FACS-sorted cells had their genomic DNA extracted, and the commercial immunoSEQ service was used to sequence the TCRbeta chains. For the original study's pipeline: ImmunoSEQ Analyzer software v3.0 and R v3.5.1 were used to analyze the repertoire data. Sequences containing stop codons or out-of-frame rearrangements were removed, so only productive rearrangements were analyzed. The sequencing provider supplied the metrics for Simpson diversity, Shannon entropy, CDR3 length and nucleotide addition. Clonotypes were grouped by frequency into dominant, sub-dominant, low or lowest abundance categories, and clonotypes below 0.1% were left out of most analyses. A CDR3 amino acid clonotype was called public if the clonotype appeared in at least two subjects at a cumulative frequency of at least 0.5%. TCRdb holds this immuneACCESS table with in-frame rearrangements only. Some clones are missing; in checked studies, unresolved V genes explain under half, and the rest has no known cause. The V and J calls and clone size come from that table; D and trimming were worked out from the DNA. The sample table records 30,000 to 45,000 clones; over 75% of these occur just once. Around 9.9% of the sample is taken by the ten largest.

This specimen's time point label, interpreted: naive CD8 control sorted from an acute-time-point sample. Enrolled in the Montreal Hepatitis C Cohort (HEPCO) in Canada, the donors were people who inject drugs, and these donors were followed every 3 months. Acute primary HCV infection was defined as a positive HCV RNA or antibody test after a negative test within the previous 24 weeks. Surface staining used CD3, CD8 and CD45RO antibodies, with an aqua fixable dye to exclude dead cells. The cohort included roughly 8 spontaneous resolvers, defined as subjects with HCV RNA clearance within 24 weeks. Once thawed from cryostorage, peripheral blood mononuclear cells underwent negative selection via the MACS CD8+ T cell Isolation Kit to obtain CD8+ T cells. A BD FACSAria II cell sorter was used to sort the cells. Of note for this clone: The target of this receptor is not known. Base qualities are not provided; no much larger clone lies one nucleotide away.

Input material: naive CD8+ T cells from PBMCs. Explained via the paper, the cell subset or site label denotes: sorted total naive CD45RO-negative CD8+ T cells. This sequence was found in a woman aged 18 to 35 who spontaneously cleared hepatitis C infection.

This receptor carries the CDR3 CASHPITGGDTEAFF. At the DNA level, the sequence is TGTGCCAGCCACCCAATTACAGGGGGTGACACTGAAGCTTTCTTT. This chain is built from TRBV6-6 and TRBJ1-1, and 8 junction bases match TRBD1. Measured from the cysteine to the phenylalanine, the CDR3 is 15 residues long. Only CDR3 DNA is held: 45 bases, read in frame from base 1. Ends trimmed: V by 8 bases, J by 3 bases; bases unmatched to a gene: 11. CDR1 is given as MNHNY and CDR2 as SVGAGI, both from the germline V gene (reference sequence).